This T cell receptor (beta chain) was sequenced during a study of T cells in Graves' hyperthyroidism and ophthalmopathy. CDR1 and CDR2 from the germline V gene are SQVTM and ANQGSEA. V shed 5 bases, J shed 1 base, and the junction held 2 bases outside the gene matches. The CDR3 totals 13 residues. This clonotype was counted many times. Template material for amplifying TCR beta CDR3 regions consisted of RNA transcripts. A first-round RT-PCR of the TCR CDR3 used the HTBI primer set. TCRdb passed the multiplex PCR reads through MiXCR, listing each CDR3 protein once. This sample has about 640,000 distinct CDR3 sequences, with around 20% found just once.

The genes are TRBV29-1 and TRBJ2-1, with 7 bases lining up with TRBD2. Specimen: blood. The receptor was isolated from a man aged 25 to 45 with Graves' ophthalmopathy. CDR3 in DNA: TGCAGCGTTAGCGGGACGTCCTACAATGAGCAGTTCTTC. Its translation is CSVSGTSYNEQFF.